The 24 T cell receptor beta chains below come from one sample, sequenced in a study of blood T cell repertoires in COVID-19. Here immunoSEQ multiplex PCR was the method, and the copy in TCRdb shows in-frame clones only, minus some. The sample lists 250,000 to 350,000 clones; more than 75% were seen once. The specimen sequenced was peripheral blood. The receptors were gathered from a woman aged 50 to 65 with acute or convalescent COVID-19.

V is TRBV12-5 and J is TRBJ1-5; no reliable D call. The ends were cut back, 5 bases at V and 0 bases at J, with 11 bases in the middle. The germline CDR1 and CDR2 sequences are LGHNT and FRNRAP. The CDR3 extends over 15 amino acids. This CDR3 reads CASGAGLDSNQPQHF. The CDR3 DNA reads as TGTGCTAGTGGTGCAGGATTAGATAGCAATCAGCCCCAGCATTTT. The full variable domain, in which reference TRBV12-5 and TRBJ1-5 provide the parts outside the CDR3, is DARVTQTPRHKVTEMGQEVTMRCQPILGHNTVFWYRQTMMQGLELLAYFRNRAPLDDSGMPKDRFSAEMPDATLATLKIQPSEPRDSAVYFCASGAGLDSNQPQHFGDGTRLSIL.

This clone was picked up a small number of times. The chain recombines TRBV27 with TRBJ2-7; a weak D match, TRBD2 (5 bases). V shed 2 bases and J shed 3 bases, with 20 bases lying between them. Germline loops: CDR1 MNHEY, CDR2 SMNVEV (reference sequence). This CDR3 has 17 residues. The CDR3 region is CASSLGYGQPGIYEQYF. CDR3 bases: TGTGCCAGCAGTTTAGGGTACGGGCAGCCGGGAATCTACGAGCAGTACTTC.

The V call is TRBV5-6, the J call TRBJ2-1; no reliable D call. The germline V and J ends were trimmed by 2 bases and 9 bases, with 3 bases remaining between them. The CDR3 consists of 10 residues. Germline loops: CDR1 SGHDT, CDR2 YYEEEE. The CDR3 is CASSFSEQFF. For the CDR3, the DNA is TGTGCCAGCAGCTTCAGTGAGCAGTTCTTC.

In the case of this clone: Other DNA sequences from this sample encode an identical CDR3 as well. The V and J genes are TRBV5-1 and TRBJ2-1; a weak D match, TRBD1 (6 bases). The CDR3 is made up of 14 amino acids. V was trimmed by 0 bases and J by 5 bases, leaving 9 bases between them. CDR1 and CDR2 (germline): SGHRS, YFSETQ. The CDR3 DNA is TGCGCCAGCAGCTTGGGGGCAGGGGACAATGAGCAGTTCTTC. It is translated as CASSLGAGDNEQFF.

The chain uses TRBV27 and TRBJ1-4; D perhaps matches TRBD1 (5 bases). This CDR3 is 18 amino acids long. The V and J ends lost 1 base and 0 bases respectively, with 15 bases between them. In germline, CDR1 is MNHEY, CDR2 SMNVEV (reference sequence). The chain's CDR3 is CASSLLSAGPATNEKLFF. In nucleotides, the CDR3 is TGTGCCAGCAGTTTATTATCGGCAGGGCCAGCAACTAATGAAAAACTGTTTTTT.

The chain joins TRBV27 to TRBJ1-3; weak D call: TRBD1 (6 bases). With 8 bases removed from V and 2 bases from J, the gap between germline ends came to 13 bases. Germline loops: CDR1 MNHEY, CDR2 SMNVEV (reference sequence). The CDR3 runs to 14 residues. CDR3 protein: CASRPGGPGNTIYF. Written as DNA, the CDR3 is TGTGCCAGCCGGCCCGGGGGGCCTGGAAACACCATATATTTT.

This sequence joins TRBV10-3 and TRBJ1-5; the D gene is possibly TRBD1 (6 bases). Germline V gene data show CDR1 as ENHRY and CDR2 as SYGVKD. V dropped 0 bases and J dropped 6 bases, with 12 bases sitting between them. This CDR3 contains 15 residues. CDR3 protein: CAISESRGKGQPQHF. The CDR3 DNA is TGTGCCATCAGTGAGTCAAGGGGGAAGGGTCAGCCCCAGCATTTT.

The V gene is TRBV7-9, the J gene TRBJ2-7; 12 nucleotides agree with TRBD1. The trim removed 5 bases at V and 2 bases at J, leaving 7 bases unmatched. The germline V gene has CDR1 SEHNR and CDR2 FQNEAQ (reference sequence). The CDR3 extends over 16 amino acids. The CDR3: CASSGPGTGGAYEQYF. The CDR3 DNA is TGTGCCAGCAGCGGACCAGGGACAGGGGGCGCCTACGAGCAGTACTTC. Full variable domain (missing parts from reference TRBV7-9 and TRBJ2-7): DTGVSQNPRHKITKRGQNVTFRCDPISEHNRLYWYRQTLGQGPEFLTYFQNEAQLEKSRLLSDRFSAERPKGSFSTLEIQRTEQGDSAMYLCASSGPGTGGAYEQYFGPGTRLTVT.

V gene TRBV5-5 combines with J gene TRBJ1-2, with 10 bases lining up with TRBD1. The junction had 3 bases not matched to a gene; V was cut back by 2 bases and J by 5 bases. Germline V CDR1 and CDR2: SGHKS, YYEKEE (reference sequence). The CDR3 sequence is 14 residues long. The CDR3 sequence is CASSFGQGGYGYTF. The DNA of the CDR3 is TGTGCCAGCAGCTTCGGACAGGGGGGTTATGGCTACACCTTC.

This chain joins TRBV28 and TRBJ2-6; D perhaps matches TRBD1 (5 bases). CDR1 and CDR2 (germline): MDHEN, SYDVKM. The V gene lost 8 bases and the J gene lost 0 bases, with 11 bases spanning the gap. The CDR3 loop spans 15 amino acids. The CDR3 here is CASGATYSGANVLTF. The CDR3 DNA reads TGTGCCAGCGGGGCTACTTACTCTGGGGCCAACGTCCTGACTTTC. The full variable domain, rest sourced from reference TRBV28 and TRBJ2-6, is DVKVTQSSRYLVKRTGEKVFLECVQDMDHENMFWYRQDPGLGLRLIYFSYDVKMKEKGDIPEGYSVSREKKERFSLILESASTNQTSMYLCASGATYSGANVLTFGAGSRLTVL.

In the case of this clone: In the same sample, other DNA sequences code for this CDR3. The rearrangement links TRBV7-3 to TRBJ2-5; TRBD2 might be the D (5 bases). Trimming cost V 5 bases and J 4 bases, with 11 bases left between them. Germline assignment: CDR1 SGHTA and CDR2 FQGTGA. This CDR3 region has 13 residues. This chain's CDR3 is CASSAGVGETQYF. The CDR3 DNA reads TGTGCCAGCAGCGCCGGGGTGGGAGAGACCCAGTACTTC. The complete variable domain, with remaining parts taken from reference TRBV7-3 and TRBJ2-5, reads GAGVSQTPSNKVTEKGKYVELRCDPISGHTALYWYRQSLGQGPEFLIYFQGTGAADDSGLPNDRFFAVRPEGSVSTLKIQRTERGDSAVYLCASSAGVGETQYFGPGTRLLVL.

In DNA form, the CDR3 reads TGTGCCAGCAGCCAAGGACCCGGGAGGGCCCGGAATGAGCAGTTCTTC. It specifies CASSQGPGRARNEQFF. The genes are TRBV3-1 (or the pseudogene TRBV3-2) and TRBJ2-1; the match to TRBD2 covers 8 bases. Germline CDR1 and CDR2: LGHDT and YNNKEL (reference sequence). The trim removed 1 base at V and 7 bases at J, leaving 9 bases unmatched. The CDR3 length is 16 residues.

V usage is TRBV25-1 and J usage is TRBJ2-7; D not resolved. V lost 10 bases and J lost 2, with 9 bases in between. Germline V gene sequence: CDR1 MGHDK, CDR2 SYGVNS. The CDR3 is 11 residues long. The CDR3 is CATRQTYEQYF. For the CDR3, the DNA is TGTGCCACTAGGCAAACCTACGAGCAGTACTTC.

This clone was recorded once. This chain uses TRBV5-1 with TRBJ1-2; unclear D gene. This CDR3 spans 14 amino acids. Trimming cost V 1 base and J 4 bases, with 11 bases left between them. Germline V gives CDR1 SGHRS, CDR2 YFSETQ. Here the CDR3 DNA reads TGCGCCAGCAGCTTGTTAGAAGGCGGCTATGGCTACACCTTC. Its translation is CASSLLEGGYGYTF.

This chain joins TRBV28 and TRBJ2-3; D is possibly TRBD1 (5 bases). The V gene lost 7 bases and the J gene lost 2 bases, with 16 bases spanning the gap. The germline V gene encodes CDR1 MDHEN and CDR2 SYDVKM. This CDR3 region has 15 residues. The CDR3 bases are TGTGCCAGCAAAGGGGTCTTTGTAATCACAGATACGCAGTATTTT. Translation: CASKGVFVITDTQYF.

The chain joins TRBV19 to TRBJ1-5, with 10 bases aligning to TRBD1. This CDR3 is built from 15 residues. Unmatched junction bases numbered 8, after V lost 5 bases and J lost 7 bases. CDR1 and CDR2 (germline): LNHDA, SQIVND (reference sequence). The CDR3 here is CASSYDRGLGQPQHF. The CDR3, as DNA: TGTGCCAGTAGTTATGACAGGGGGCTTGGGCAGCCCCAGCATTTT.

The CDR3 DNA is TGTGCCAGCAGCCTAAGACTAGCGGGGGGCTCCTACAATGAGCAGTTCTTC. Protein sequence: CASSLRLAGGSYNEQFF. The rearrangement joins TRBV13 to TRBJ2-1, with 13 nucleotides matching TRBD2. V lost 5 bases and J lost 0; bases outside the gene matches: 4. Germline V gene lookup returns CDR1 PRHDT and CDR2 FYEKMQ (reference sequence). The CDR3 spans 17 residues.

The chain carries TRBV7-6 and TRBJ2-5, with D perhaps TRBD1 (5 bases). V lost 1 base to trimming and J lost 3 bases, with 12 bases between them. The CDR3 is 15 amino acids. Germline lookup yields CDR1 SGHVS and CDR2 FNYEAQ. The CDR3 here is CASSLGKGREETQYF. The CDR3 DNA sequence: TGTGCCAGCAGCTTAGGAAAGGGCAGGGAAGAGACCCAGTACTTC.

In this sample, this clone turned up a few times. The V and J genes are TRBV29-1 and TRBJ1-1, with TRBD1 matching 9 bases. Germline assignment: CDR1 SQVTM and CDR2 ANQGSEA. This CDR3 region has 14 residues. V shed 4 bases, J shed 0 bases, and the junction held 3 bases outside the gene matches. The CDR3 loop reads CSVARDRVNTEAFF. CDR3 DNA sequence: TGCAGCGTTGCCCGGGACAGGGTGAACACTGAAGCTTTCTTT.

The chain couples TRBV2 to TRBJ2-7, with unresolved D. Trimming pared 1 base from V and 11 bases from J, leaving 9 bases between. The CDR3 is 11 amino acids. The germline V gene has CDR1 SNHLY and CDR2 FYNNEI. The CDR3 spells CASSEGYRKYF. CDR3 nucleotides: TGTGCCAGCAGTGAAGGGTATAGAAAGTACTTC.

The chain uses TRBV7-2 and TRBJ2-3; TRBD2 matches 7 bases. The V gene's germline CDR1 is SGHTA and CDR2 FQGNSA. V was pared by 5 bases and J by 1 base, with 9 bases of the junction left unmatched. The CDR3 covers 16 residues. This chain's CDR3 is CASSPTRAGGTDTQYF. The CDR3 DNA reads TGTGCCAGCAGCCCGACTCGGGCGGGGGGCACAGATACGCAGTATTTT.

This clone was counted between two and nine times. V is TRBV11-3 and J is TRBJ2-1; TRBD2 matches at 13 bases. CDR1 is SGHNT and CDR2 is YENEEA in the germline V gene. This CDR3 is built from 17 residues. Unmatched junction bases numbered 9, after V lost 5 bases and J lost 5 bases. The CDR3 DNA is TGTGCCAGCAGCCCCGGACTAGCGGGAGATGGGGACAATGAGCAGTTCTTC. Its protein product is CASSPGLAGDGDNEQFF.

The CDR3 reads CASRPSPLLAGVYSQYF. The DNA of the CDR3 is TGCGCCAGCAGACCATCTCCCTTACTAGCGGGGGTTTATTCGCAGTATTTT. This chain joins TRBV5-1 and TRBJ2-3, with 11 bases aligning to TRBD2. The germline gives CDR1 SGHRS, CDR2 YFSETQ. CDR3 length: 17 amino acids. V gave up 5 bases and J gave up 10 bases; unmatched junction bases: 18.

The V and J genes are TRBV27 and TRBJ2-7, with 7 bases that match TRBD1. Germline V lookup: CDR1 MNHEY, CDR2 SMNVEV (reference sequence). This CDR3 is 13 amino acids long. V dropped 8 bases and J dropped 7; count of bases not matched to a gene: 11. CDR3 protein: CASGPGQSMEQYF. In DNA form, the CDR3 reads TGTGCCAGCGGACCGGGACAGTCGATGGAGCAGTACTTC.